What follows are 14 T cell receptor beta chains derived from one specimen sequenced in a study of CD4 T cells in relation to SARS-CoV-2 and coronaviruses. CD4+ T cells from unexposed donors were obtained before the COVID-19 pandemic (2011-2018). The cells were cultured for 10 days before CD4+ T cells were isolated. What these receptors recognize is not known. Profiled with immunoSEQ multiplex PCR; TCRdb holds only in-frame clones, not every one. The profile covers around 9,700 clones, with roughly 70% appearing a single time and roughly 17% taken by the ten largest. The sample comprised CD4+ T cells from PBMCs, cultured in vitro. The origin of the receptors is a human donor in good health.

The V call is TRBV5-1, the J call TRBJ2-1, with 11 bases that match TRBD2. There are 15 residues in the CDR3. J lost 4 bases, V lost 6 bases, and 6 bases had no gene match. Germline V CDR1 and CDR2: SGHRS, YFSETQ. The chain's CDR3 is CASMSGLAAYNEQFF. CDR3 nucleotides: TGCGCCAGCATGTCGGGACTAGCGGCTTACAATGAGCAGTTCTTC.

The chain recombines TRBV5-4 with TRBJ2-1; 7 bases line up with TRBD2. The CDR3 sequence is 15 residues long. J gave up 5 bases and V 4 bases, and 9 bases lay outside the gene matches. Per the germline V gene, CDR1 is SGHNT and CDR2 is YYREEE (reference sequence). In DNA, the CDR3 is TGTGCCAGCAGCCCCGGGACTACACGGAACAATGAGCAGTTCTTC. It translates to CASSPGTTRNNEQFF.

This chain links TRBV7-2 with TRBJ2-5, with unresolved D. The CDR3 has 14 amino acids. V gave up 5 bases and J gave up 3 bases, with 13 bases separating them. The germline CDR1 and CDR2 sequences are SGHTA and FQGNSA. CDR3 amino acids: CASSPRDYEETQYF. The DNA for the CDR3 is TGTGCCAGCAGCCCACGAGATTACGAAGAGACCCAGTACTTC.

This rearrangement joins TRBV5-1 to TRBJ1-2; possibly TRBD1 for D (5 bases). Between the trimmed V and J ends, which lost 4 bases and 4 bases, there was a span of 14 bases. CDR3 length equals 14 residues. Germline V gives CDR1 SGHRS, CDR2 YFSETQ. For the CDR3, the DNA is TGCGCCAGCAGCCCCGGGGCAGCCCCCTATGGCTACACCTTC. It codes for CASSPGAAPYGYTF.

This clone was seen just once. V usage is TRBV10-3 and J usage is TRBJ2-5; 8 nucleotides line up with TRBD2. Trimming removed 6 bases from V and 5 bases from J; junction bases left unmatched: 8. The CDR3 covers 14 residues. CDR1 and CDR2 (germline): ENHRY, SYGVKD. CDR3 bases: TGTGCCATCAGCCCGCGGGGGGCGGCGGAGACCCAGTACTTC. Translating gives CAISPRGAAETQYF.

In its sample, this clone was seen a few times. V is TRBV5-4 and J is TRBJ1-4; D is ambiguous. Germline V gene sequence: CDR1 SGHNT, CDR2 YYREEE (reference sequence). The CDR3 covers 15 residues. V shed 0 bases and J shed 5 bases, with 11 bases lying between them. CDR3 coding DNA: TGTGCCAGCAGCTTGGAGCTAAGTCGGAATGAAAAACTGTTTTTT. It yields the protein CASSLELSRNEKLFF.

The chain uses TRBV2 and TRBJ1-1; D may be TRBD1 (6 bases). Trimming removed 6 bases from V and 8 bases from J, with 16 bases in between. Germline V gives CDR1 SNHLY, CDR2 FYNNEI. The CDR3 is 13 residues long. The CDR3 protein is CASSPERGQEAFF. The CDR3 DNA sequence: TGTGCCAGCAGCCCCGAAAGGGGACAAGAAGCTTTCTTT.

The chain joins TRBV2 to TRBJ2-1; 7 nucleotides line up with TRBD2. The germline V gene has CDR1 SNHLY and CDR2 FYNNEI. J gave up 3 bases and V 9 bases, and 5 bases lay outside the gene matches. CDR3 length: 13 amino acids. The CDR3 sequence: CARGGDFYNEQFF. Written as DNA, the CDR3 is TGTGCCAGGGGGGGGGATTTCTACAATGAGCAGTTCTTC.

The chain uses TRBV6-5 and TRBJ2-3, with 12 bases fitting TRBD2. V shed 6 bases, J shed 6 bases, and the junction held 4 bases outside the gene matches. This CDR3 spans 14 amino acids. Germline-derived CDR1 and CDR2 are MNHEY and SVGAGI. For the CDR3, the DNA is TGTGCCAGCAGATCTAGCGGGGGGGTGGATACGCAGTATTTT. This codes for CASRSSGGVDTQYF.

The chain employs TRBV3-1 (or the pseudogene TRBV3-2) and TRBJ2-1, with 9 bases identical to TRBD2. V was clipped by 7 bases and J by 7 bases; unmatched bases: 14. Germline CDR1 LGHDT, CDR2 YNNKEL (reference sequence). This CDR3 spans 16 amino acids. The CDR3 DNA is TGTGCCAGCAACGACCAAGGGAGCGGGAGGAGGAATGAGCAGTTCTTC. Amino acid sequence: CASNDQGSGRRNEQFF.

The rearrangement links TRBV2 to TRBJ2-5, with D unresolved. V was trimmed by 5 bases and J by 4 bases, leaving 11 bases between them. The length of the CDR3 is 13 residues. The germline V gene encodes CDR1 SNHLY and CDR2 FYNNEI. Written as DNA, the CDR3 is TGTGCCAGCAGTCCGCCGGTTATAGAGACCCAGTACTTC. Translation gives CASSPPVIETQYF.

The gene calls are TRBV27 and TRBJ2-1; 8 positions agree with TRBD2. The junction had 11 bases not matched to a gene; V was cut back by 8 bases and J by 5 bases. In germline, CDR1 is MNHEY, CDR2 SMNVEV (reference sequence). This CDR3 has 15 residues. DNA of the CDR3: TGTGCCAGCTCACGCCCCGGGACTAGTCACAATGAGCAGTTCTTC. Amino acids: CASSRPGTSHNEQFF.

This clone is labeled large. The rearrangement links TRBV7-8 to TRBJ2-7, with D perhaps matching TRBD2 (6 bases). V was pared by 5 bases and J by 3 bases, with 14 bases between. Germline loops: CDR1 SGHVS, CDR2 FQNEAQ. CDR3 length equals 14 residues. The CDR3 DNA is TGTGCCAGCAGCGAAAGGGAGGCTAACTACGAGCAGTACTTC. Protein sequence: CASSEREANYEQYF.

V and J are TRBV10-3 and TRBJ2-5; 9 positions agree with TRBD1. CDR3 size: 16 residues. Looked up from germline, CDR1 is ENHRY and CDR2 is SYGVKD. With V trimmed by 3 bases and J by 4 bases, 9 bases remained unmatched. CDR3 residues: CAISEPGQGGTETQYF. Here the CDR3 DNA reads TGTGCCATCAGTGAACCGGGACAGGGTGGTACAGAGACCCAGTACTTC.